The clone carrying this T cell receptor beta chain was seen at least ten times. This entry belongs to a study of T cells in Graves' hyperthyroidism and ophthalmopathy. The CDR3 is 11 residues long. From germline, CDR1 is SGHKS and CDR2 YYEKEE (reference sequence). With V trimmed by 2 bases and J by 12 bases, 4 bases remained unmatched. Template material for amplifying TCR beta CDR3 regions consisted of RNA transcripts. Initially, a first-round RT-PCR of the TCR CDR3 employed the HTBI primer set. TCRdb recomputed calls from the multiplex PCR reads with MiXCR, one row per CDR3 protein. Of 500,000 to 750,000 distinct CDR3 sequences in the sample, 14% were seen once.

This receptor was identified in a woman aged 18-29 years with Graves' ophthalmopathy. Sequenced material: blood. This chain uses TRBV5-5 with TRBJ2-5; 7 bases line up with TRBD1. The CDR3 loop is CASSFDRVEYF. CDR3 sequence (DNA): TGTGCCAGCAGCTTTGACAGGGTGGAGTACTTC. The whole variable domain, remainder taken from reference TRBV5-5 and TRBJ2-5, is DAGVTQSPTHLIKTRGQQVTLRCSPISGHKSVSWYQQVLGQGPQFIFQYYEKEERGRGNFPDRFSARQFPNYSSELNVNALLLGDSALYLCASSFDRVEYFGPGTRLLVL.